The T cell receptor beta chain under discussion was sequenced for a study of shared clonotypes between healthy human individuals. Per the original methods: ImmunoSEQ only sent back junction sequences with no quality scores, so filtering was done differently. The data were produced by immunoSEQ multiplex PCR, yet TCRdb's version contains in-frame clones alone and is incomplete. V and J calls and clone size are copied from that table; D and trimming were computed from the DNA. The profile shows approximately 2,000,000 clones, around 93% of them singletons. Naive CD8 cells lacked CD45RO, underwent positive selection for CCR7 and left out terminally differentiated effector memory CD45RA+ cells. The trim removed 3 bases at V and 0 bases at J, leaving 2 bases unmatched. Germline values: CDR1 MDHEN, CDR2 SYDVKM. There are 15 residues in the CDR3.

The clonotype originates from a young man in good health. Some clones in this sample may be carry-over from other donors' samples. V usage is TRBV28 and J usage is TRBJ2-1, with TRBD2 matching 7 bases. The source material was naive CD8+ T cells from PBMCs. CDR3 sequence (DNA): TGTGCCAGCAGTTTCGGGAGGCCCTCCTACAATGAGCAGTTCTTC. The encoded protein is CASSFGRPSYNEQFF.